This T cell receptor beta chain was captured by sequencing in a study of T cells after yellow fever vaccination. Trimming left V 4 bases short and J 0 bases short, with 9 bases between. The CDR3 sequence is 14 residues long. CDR1 is SGHRS and CDR2 is YFSETQ in the germline V gene. TCRdb fed the 5' RACE reads into MiXCR, producing one record per CDR3 protein. This sample has 500,000 to 650,000 distinct CDR3 sequences, with 12% found just once. The starting material was PBMCs, obtained on the day of the yellow fever booster vaccination. V and J are TRBV5-1 and TRBJ2-3; D is possibly TRBD1 (5 bases). This TCR was sampled from a man aged 30 to 39 who received the YFV17D yellow fever vaccine. CDR3 in amino acids: CASSVQGSTDTQYF. In DNA, the CDR3 is TGCGCCAGCAGCGTCCAGGGTAGCACAGATACGCAGTATTTT.